The 18 T cell receptor beta chains listed next were all sequenced from one sample in a study of beta chain features in type 1 diabetes. Every bit of the isolated RNA underwent reverse transcription, so sequencing read expressed TCRB transcripts. Produced via immunoSEQ multiplex PCR; TCRdb's table is partial and in-frame only. The sample consists of hundreds of thousands of clones, 12% to 15% of them appearing once. Sequenced sample: central memory CD4+ T cells from blood. The receptors originated from a man aged 30 to 39 in good health.

This clone showed up just a few times. This chain uses TRBV29-1 with TRBJ2-7; no clear D. This CDR3 is built from 13 residues. V shed 8 bases and J shed 2 bases, with 16 bases lying between them. Germline V gene data show CDR1 as SQVTM and CDR2 as ANQGSEA. This CDR3 reads CSLWLAPTYEQYV. Written as DNA, the CDR3 is TGCAGCCTGTGGCTGGCACCCACCTACGAGCAGTACGTC.

The CDR3 region is CASSRQINTGELFF. As DNA, the CDR3 is TGCGCCAGCAGTCGACAGATTAACACCGGGGAGCTGTTTTTT. The rearrangement links TRBV4-3 to TRBJ2-2; D possibly corresponds to TRBD1 (5 bases). Germline loops: CDR1 LGHNA, CDR2 YSLEER. The CDR3 extends over 14 amino acids. V shed 6 bases and J shed 2 bases, with 10 bases lying between them.

This clone showed up many times. The V gene is TRBV14, the J gene TRBJ2-7; 11 bases agree with TRBD2. The CDR3 contains 14 residues. V shed 4 bases and J 2 bases; nucleotides not matched to a gene: 1. In germline, CDR1 is SGHDN, CDR2 FVKESK. The CDR3 spells CASSLGLAAYEQYF. Written as DNA, the CDR3 is TGTGCCAGCAGCCTGGGACTAGCGGCCTACGAGCAGTACTTC.

The rearrangement uses TRBV5-1 and TRBJ2-4; TRBD1 matches at 11 bases. The CDR3 extends over 16 amino acids. Germline V gene sequence: CDR1 SGHRS, CDR2 YFSETQ. Germline trimming cut 4 bases from V and 1 base from J; bases unmatched to any gene: 4. The CDR3 spells CASSAGQGAAKNIQYF. The DNA of the CDR3 is TGCGCCAGCAGCGCCGGACAGGGGGCTGCCAAAAACATTCAGTACTTC.

This clone was counted a few times. The V and J genes are TRBV7-9 and TRBJ1-2, with D unclear. V lost 3 bases and J 4 bases, leaving 6 bases between the germline ends. The CDR3 extends over 12 amino acids. Germline loops: CDR1 SEHNR, CDR2 FQNEAQ (reference sequence). The CDR3 sequence: CASSLGSYGYTF. The CDR3 nucleotides read TGTGCCAGCAGCTTGGGCAGCTATGGCTACACCTTC.

This clone has just a few counts. The genes are TRBV7-2 and TRBJ1-6, with 10 bases lining up with TRBD1. The CDR3 consists of 15 residues. V dropped 4 bases and J dropped 13; count of bases not matched to a gene: 10. Per germline, CDR1 SGHTA and CDR2 FQGNSA. CDR3 DNA sequence: TGTGCCAGCAGCTCTAGGACAGGGGGAGTGTGGCCCCTCCACTTT. Translation: CASSSRTGGVWPLHF.

J is TRBJ1-2 and V is TRBV5-6; 7 bases match TRBD1. Trimming cost V 0 bases and J 6 bases; bases outside gene matches: 11. This CDR3 spans 16 amino acids. CDR1 is SGHDT and CDR2 is YYEEEE in the germline V gene. This chain's CDR3 is CASSLAGWTGSNGYTF. In DNA form, the CDR3 reads TGTGCCAGCAGCTTGGCCGGCTGGACAGGTTCGAATGGCTACACCTTC. The full variable domain, rest sourced from reference TRBV5-6 and TRBJ1-2, is DAGVTQSPTHLIKTRGQQVTLRCSPKSGHDTVSWYQQALGQGPQFIFQYYEEEERQRGNFPDRFSGHQFPNYSSELNVNALLLGDSALYLCASSLAGWTGSNGYTFGSGTRLTVV.

This chain uses TRBV7-9 with TRBJ2-3, with TRBD1 as a possible D gene (5 bases). Germline V gene sequence: CDR1 SEHNR, CDR2 FQNEAQ (reference sequence). The germline V and J ends were trimmed by 5 bases and 1 base, with 13 bases remaining between them. This CDR3 spans 15 amino acids. The CDR3 protein is CASSLRGVGTDTQYF. As DNA, the CDR3 is TGTGCCAGCAGCCTAAGGGGTGTCGGCACAGATACGCAGTATTTT.

The V and J genes are TRBV11-2 and TRBJ2-5, with TRBD1 identical over 10 bases. Per the germline V gene, CDR1 is SGHAT and CDR2 is FQNNGV. V gave up 5 bases and J gave up 2 bases; unmatched junction bases: 11. CDR3 length equals 17 residues. The CDR3 loop reads CASSLGGRTGGQETQYF. DNA of the CDR3: TGTGCCAGCAGCCTCGGCGGGCGGACAGGGGGACAAGAGACCCAGTACTTC.

The V call is TRBV19, the J call TRBJ2-5; D is unresolved. Germline-derived CDR1 and CDR2 are LNHDA and SQIVND (reference sequence). The CDR3 extends over 15 amino acids. Trimming pared 3 bases from V and 5 bases from J, leaving 16 bases between. CDR3 nucleotide sequence: TGTGCCAGTAGTATGCCGGGCTTAGGTAGGGAGACCCAGTACTTC. Amino acids: CASSMPGLGRETQYF.

The chain recombines TRBV7-8 with TRBJ2-1, with no clear D. Germline V CDR1 and CDR2: SGHVS, FQNEAQ. This CDR3 region has 12 residues. V was pared by 6 bases and J by 7 bases, with 10 bases between. CDR3 sequence reads: CASSTSSNEQFF. In nucleotides, the CDR3 is TGTGCCAGCAGTACATCGAGTAATGAGCAGTTCTTC.

V and J are TRBV2 and TRBJ2-5; tentatively, D is TRBD1 or TRBD2 (6 bases each). The V gene's germline CDR1 is SNHLY and CDR2 FYNNEI. The CDR3 has 16 amino acids. The germline V and J ends were trimmed by 6 bases and 5 bases, with 22 bases remaining between them. The CDR3 DNA is TGTGCCAGCAGCGGGGGCAGGGGAATAGGCCGTGAGACCCAGTACTTC. It specifies CASSGGRGIGRETQYF.

This clone was counted a few times. The rearrangement uses TRBV27 and TRBJ1-5, with a possible D match to TRBD1 (5 bases). V lost 5 bases and J 2 bases, leaving 22 bases between the germline ends. The CDR3 runs to 18 residues. Germline V gene lookup returns CDR1 MNHEY and CDR2 SMNVEV (reference sequence). CDR3 nucleotides: TGTGCCAGCAGTCCCTTGGGTGTTGGAAGGGGCGGCAATCAGCCCCAGCATTTT. Residues: CASSPLGVGRGGNQPQHF.

This clone was detected ten times or more. The rearrangement links TRBV4-3 to TRBJ1-3; the D is unclear. The CDR3 runs to 14 residues. Trimming removed 3 bases at V and 4 bases at J, with 10 bases between. CDR1 LGHNA and CDR2 YSLEER come from the germline V gene. The CDR3 nucleotides are TGCGCCAGCAGCCACCCTGTAGACGGAAACACCATATATTTT. Protein: CASSHPVDGNTIYF.

This clone was observed a few times. The chain combines TRBV6-1 with TRBJ1-2; D gene uncertain. Germline CDR1 reads MNHNS; CDR2 reads SASEGT. V lost 8 bases and J 1 base, leaving 17 bases between the germline ends. The CDR3 totals 15 residues. In nucleotides, the CDR3 is TGTGCCAGCGTCGGAGCGACTAGCTATAACTATGGCTACACCTTC. Amino acid sequence: CASVGATSYNYGYTF.

This clone was counted between two and nine times. The chain has TRBV5-1 and TRBJ2-7, with unresolved D. CDR3 length: 13 residues. The germline CDR1 and CDR2 sequences are SGHRS and YFSETQ. The germline V and J ends were trimmed by 2 bases and 3 bases, with 9 bases remaining between them. The CDR3 loop is CASSFGRYYEQYF. CDR3 nucleotide sequence: TGCGCCAGCAGCTTCGGGCGATACTACGAGCAGTACTTC.

This clone was counted a few times. The CDR3 sequence is CASSPTSGVYEQFF. The DNA for the CDR3 is TGTGCCAGCAGCCCTACTAGCGGGGTGTATGAGCAGTTCTTC. The J gene is TRBJ2-1, the V gene TRBV4-2, with TRBD2 identical over 10 bases. J lost 8 bases, V lost 4 bases, and 5 bases had no gene match. Per germline, CDR1 LGHNA and CDR2 YNFKEQ. The CDR3 runs to 14 residues.

A few counts support this clone. The genes are TRBV6-6 and TRBJ2-3; D might be TRBD2 (5 bases). Trimming removed 8 bases from V and 0 bases from J, with 9 bases in between. The length of the CDR3 is 13 residues. Germline CDR1 is MNHNY and CDR2 is SVGAGI (reference sequence). The CDR3 protein is CASEGRSTDTQYF. As DNA, the CDR3 is TGTGCCAGCGAGGGTAGGAGCACAGATACGCAGTATTTT.